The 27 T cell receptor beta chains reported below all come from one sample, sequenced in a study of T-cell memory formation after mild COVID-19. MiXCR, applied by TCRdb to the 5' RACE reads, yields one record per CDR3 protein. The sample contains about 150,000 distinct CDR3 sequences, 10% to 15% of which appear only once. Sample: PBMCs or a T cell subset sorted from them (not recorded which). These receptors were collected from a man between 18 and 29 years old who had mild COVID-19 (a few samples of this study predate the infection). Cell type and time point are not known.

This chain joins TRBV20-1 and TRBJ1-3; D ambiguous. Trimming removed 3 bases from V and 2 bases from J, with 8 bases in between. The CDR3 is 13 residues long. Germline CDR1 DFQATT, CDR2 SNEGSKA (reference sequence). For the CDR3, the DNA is TGCAGTGCTAGGTTCGTGGCTGGAAACACCATATATTTT. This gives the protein CSARFVAGNTIYF.

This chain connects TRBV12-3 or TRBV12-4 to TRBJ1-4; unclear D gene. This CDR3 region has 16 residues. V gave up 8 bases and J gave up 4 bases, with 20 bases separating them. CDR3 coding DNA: TGTGCCAGCCACTCCGGAGGGCAGAGGATTAATGAAAAACTGTTTTTT. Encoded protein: CASHSGGQRINEKLFF.

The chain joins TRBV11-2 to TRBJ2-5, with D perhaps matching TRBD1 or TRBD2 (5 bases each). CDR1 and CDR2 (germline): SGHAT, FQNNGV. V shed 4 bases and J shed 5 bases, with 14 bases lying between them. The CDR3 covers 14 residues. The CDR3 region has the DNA TGTGCCAGCAGCTCATTAGGGGTAGCGGAGACCCAGTACTTC. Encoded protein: CASSSLGVAETQYF.

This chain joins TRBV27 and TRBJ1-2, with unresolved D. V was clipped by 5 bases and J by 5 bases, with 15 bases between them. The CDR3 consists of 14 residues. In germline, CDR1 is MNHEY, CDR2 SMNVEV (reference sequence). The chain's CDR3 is CASSNSNDLYGYTF. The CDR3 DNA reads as TGTGCCAGCAGTAATTCCAACGACCTATATGGCTACACCTTC.

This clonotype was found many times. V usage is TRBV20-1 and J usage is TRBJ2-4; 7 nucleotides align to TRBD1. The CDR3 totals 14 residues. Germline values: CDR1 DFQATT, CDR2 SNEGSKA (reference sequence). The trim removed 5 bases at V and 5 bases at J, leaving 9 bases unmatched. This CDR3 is CSARSGTVQNIQYF. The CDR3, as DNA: TGCAGTGCTCGTTCCGGGACAGTACAAAACATTCAGTACTTC.

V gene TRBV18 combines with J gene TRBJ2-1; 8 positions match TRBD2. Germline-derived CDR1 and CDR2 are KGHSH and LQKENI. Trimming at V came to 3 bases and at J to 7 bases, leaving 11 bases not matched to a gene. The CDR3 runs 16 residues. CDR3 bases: TGTGCCAGCTCACCCCCCGGGGGGGGGCTCGGGAATGAGCAGTTCTTC. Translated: CASSPPGGGLGNEQFF.

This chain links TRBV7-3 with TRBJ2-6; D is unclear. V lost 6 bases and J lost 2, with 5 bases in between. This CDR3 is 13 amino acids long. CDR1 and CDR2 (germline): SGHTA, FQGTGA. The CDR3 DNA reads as TGTGCCAGCAGATTCGCTGGGGCCAACGTCCTGACTTTC. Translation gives CASRFAGANVLTF.

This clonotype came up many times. CDR3 sequence: CASSQGDRVNEQFF. As DNA, the CDR3 is TGCGCCAGCAGCCAAGGGGACAGGGTGAATGAGCAGTTCTTC. The chain combines TRBV4-1 with TRBJ2-1; 9 bases agree with TRBD1. CDR1 and CDR2 from the germline V gene are MGHRA and YSYEKL. The trim removed 1 base at V and 7 bases at J, leaving 2 bases unmatched. This CDR3 comprises 14 residues.

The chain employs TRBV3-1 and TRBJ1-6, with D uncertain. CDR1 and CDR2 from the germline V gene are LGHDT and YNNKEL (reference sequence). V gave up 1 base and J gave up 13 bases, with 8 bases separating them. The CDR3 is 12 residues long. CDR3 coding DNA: TGTGCCAGCAGCCAAGGGGATTTGCCCCTCCACTTT. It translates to CASSQGDLPLHF.

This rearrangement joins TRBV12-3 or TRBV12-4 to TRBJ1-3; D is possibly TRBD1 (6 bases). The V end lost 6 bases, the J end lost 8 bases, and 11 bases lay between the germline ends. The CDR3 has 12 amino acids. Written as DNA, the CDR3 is TGTGCCAGCAGGCGGACAGACTACACCATATATTTT. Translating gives CASRRTDYTIYF.

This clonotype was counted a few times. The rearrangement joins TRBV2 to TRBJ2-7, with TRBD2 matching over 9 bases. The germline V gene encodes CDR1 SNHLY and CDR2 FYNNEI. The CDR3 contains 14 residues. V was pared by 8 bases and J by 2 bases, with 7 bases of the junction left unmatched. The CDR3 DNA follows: TGTGCCAGCGGGAGCGGGGGGATGACCTACGAGCAGTACTTC. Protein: CASGSGGMTYEQYF.

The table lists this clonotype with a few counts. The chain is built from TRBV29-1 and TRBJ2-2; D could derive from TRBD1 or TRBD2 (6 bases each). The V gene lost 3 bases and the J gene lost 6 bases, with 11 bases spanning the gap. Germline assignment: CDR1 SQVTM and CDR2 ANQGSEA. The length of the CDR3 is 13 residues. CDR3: CSVDGGRPGELFF. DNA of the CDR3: TGCAGCGTTGATGGGGGGCGACCCGGGGAGCTGTTTTTT.

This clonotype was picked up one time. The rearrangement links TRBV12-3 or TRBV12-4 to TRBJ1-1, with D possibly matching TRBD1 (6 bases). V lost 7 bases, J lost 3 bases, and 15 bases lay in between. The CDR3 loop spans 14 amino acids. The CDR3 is CASTLGGPHTEAFF. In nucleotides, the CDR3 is TGTGCCAGCACCTTAGGGGGGCCCCACACTGAAGCTTTCTTT.

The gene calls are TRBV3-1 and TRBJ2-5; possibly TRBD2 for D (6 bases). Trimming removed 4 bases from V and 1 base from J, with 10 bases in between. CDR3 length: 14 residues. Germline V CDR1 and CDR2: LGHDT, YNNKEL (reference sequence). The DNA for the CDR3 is TGTGCCAGCAGCCCCTCGGGACTCCAAGAGACCCAGTACTTC. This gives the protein CASSPSGLQETQYF.

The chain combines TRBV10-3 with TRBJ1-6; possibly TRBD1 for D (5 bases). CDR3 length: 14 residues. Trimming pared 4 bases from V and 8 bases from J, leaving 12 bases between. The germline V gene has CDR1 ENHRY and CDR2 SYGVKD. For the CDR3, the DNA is TGTGCCATCAGTGCGACAGTCAGAGATTCACCCCTCCACTTT. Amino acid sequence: CAISATVRDSPLHF.

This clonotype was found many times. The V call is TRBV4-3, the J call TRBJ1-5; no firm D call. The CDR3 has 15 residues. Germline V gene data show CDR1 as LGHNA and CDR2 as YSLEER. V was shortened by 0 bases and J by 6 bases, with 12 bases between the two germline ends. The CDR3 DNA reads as TGCGCCAGCAGCCAAGATGGAAGAGGTAGTCAGCCCCAGCATTTT. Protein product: CASSQDGRGSQPQHF.

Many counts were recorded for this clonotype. This CDR3 reads CASGLAGGNIQYF. In DNA, the CDR3 is TGTGCCAGCGGGCTGGCAGGGGGGAACATTCAGTACTTC. The rearrangement joins TRBV2 to TRBJ2-4; possible D gene TRBD1, 7 bases. V dropped 8 bases and J dropped 7 bases, with 15 bases sitting between them. Germline CDR1 SNHLY, CDR2 FYNNEI. There are 13 residues in the CDR3.

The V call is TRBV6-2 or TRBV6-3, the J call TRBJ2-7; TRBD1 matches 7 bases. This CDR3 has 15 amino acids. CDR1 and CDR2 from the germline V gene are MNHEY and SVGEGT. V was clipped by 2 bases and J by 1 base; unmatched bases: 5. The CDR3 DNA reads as TGTGCCAGCAGTTACGATAACAGGGGATCCTACGAGCAGTACGTC. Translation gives CASSYDNRGSYEQYV.

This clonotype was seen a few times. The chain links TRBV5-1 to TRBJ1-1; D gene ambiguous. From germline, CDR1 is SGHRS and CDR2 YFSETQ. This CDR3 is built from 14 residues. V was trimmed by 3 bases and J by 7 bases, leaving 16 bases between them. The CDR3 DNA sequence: TGCGCCAGCAGCTGGAAAGGGAGAGGCAGTGAAGCTTTCTTT. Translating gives CASSWKGRGSEAFF.

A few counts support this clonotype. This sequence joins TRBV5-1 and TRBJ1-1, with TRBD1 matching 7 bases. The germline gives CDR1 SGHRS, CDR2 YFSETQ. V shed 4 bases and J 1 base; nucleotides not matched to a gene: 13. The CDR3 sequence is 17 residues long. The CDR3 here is CASSLRDRILWNTEAFF. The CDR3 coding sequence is TGCGCCAGCAGCCTCCGGGACAGAATTTTGTGGAACACTGAAGCTTTCTTT.

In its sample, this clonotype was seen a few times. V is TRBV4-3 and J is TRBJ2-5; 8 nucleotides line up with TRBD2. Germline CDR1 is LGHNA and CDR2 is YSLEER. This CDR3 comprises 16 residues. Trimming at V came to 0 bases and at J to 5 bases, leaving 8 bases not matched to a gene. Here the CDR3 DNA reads TGCGCCAGCAGCCAAGATCCGGGGGGGCGCGGGGAGACCCAGTACTTC. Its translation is CASSQDPGGRGETQYF.

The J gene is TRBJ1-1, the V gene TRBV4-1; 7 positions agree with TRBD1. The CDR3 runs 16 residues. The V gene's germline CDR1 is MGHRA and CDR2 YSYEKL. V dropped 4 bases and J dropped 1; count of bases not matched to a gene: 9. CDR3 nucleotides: TGCGCCAGCAGCCTTGTGACAGGGACAAGGAACACTGAAGCTTTCTTT. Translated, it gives CASSLVTGTRNTEAFF.

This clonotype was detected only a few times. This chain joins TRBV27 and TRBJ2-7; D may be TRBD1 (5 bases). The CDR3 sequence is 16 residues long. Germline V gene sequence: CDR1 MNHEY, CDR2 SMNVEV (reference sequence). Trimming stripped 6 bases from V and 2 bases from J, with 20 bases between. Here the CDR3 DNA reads TGTGCCAGCAGGAGGTTAGGGGCGCTAGGAACCTACGAGCAGTACGTC. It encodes CASRRLGALGTYEQYV.

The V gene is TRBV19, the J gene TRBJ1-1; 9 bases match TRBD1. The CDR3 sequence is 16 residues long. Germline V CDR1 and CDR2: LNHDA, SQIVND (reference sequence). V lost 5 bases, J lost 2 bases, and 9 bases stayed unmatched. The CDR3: CASSARQGGFNTEAFF. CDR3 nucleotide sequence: TGTGCCAGTAGTGCCAGACAGGGGGGCTTTAACACTGAAGCTTTCTTT.

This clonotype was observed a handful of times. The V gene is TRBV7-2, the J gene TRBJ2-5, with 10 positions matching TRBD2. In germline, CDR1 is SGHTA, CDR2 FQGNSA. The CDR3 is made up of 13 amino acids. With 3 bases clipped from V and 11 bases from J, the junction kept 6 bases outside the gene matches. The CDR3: CASSLDLAGAQYF. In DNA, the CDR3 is TGTGCCAGCAGCTTGGACCTAGCGGGGGCTCAGTACTTC.

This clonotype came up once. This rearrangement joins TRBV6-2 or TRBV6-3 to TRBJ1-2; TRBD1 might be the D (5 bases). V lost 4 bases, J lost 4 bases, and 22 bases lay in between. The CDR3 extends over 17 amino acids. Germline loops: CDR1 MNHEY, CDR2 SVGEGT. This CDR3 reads CASSSGEGLVPLYGYTF. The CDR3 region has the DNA TGTGCCAGCAGTTCTGGGGAGGGGCTAGTCCCCCTCTATGGCTACACCTTC.

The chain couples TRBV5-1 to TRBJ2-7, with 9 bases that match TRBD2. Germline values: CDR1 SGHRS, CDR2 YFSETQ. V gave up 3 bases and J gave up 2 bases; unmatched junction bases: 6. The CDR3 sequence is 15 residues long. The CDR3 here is CASSYLSGGPYEQYF. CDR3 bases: TGCGCCAGCAGCTACCTGAGCGGGGGGCCCTACGAGCAGTACTTC.